This T cell receptor (beta chain) stems from a study of cytomegalovirus exposure and HLA in healthy donors. V gave up 4 bases and J gave up 0 bases, with 17 bases separating them. The CDR3 covers 16 residues. CDR1 is SGHRS, CDR2 YFSETQ, per germline. Primers: 60 Vbeta forward and 13 Jbeta reverse. TCRdb's table, derived via immunoSEQ multiplex PCR, lists solely in-frame clones and lacks some. The listing contains roughly 200,000 clones. This chain uses TRBV5-1 with TRBJ2-7, with D tentatively TRBD1 (5 bases). The receptor's source is a man aged 25 to 45 in good health and CMV-seronegative. Material: PBMCs. This CDR3 is CASSPSTGPPSYEQYF. CDR3 bases: TGCGCCAGCAGCCCCTCCACAGGTCCACCCTCCTACGAGCAGTACTTC.